This T cell receptor beta chain was sequenced in a study of blood T cell repertoires in COVID-19. Across the study: Samples came from the United States, Italy and Spain, spanning acute and convalescent COVID-19. T cells, B-cell-depleted T cells, or PBMCs provided the cDNA or gDNA that served as material.

Original handling: Nucleated cell counts were estimated from reference gene primer amplification. Here immunoSEQ multiplex PCR was the method, and the copy in TCRdb shows in-frame clones only, minus some. V and J calls and clone size are copied from that table; D and trimming were computed from the DNA. The sample holds about 210,000 clones, 84% seen once. The sequencing sample was made of peripheral blood. The clonotype comes from a woman aged 50 to 65 with active or convalescent COVID-19.

The chain's CDR3 is CASSSQDGGDTEAFF. As DNA, the CDR3 is TGTGCCAGCAGCTCTCAAGATGGGGGCGACACTGAAGCTTTCTTT. V is TRBV7-6 and J is TRBJ1-1, with D perhaps matching TRBD1 (6 bases). Germline loops: CDR1 SGHVS, CDR2 FNYEAQ. V was clipped by 4 bases and J by 3 bases, with 15 bases between them. The CDR3 loop spans 15 amino acids.